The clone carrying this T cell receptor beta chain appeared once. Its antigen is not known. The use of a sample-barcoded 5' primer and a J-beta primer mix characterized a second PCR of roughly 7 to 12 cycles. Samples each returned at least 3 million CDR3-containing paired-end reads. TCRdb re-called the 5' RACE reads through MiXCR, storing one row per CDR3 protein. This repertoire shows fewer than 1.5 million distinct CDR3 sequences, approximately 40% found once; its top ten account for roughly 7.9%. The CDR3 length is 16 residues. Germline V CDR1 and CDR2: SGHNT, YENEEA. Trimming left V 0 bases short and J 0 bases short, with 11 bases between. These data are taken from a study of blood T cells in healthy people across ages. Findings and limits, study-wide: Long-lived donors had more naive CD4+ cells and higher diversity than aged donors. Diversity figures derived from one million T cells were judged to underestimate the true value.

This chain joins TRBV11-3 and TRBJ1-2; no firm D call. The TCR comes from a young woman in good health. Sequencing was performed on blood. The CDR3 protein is CASSLDLGETNYGYTF. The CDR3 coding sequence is TGTGCCAGCAGCTTAGATCTCGGTGAAACTAACTATGGCTACACCTTC.